These T cell receptor beta chains were read from a single sample in a study of identical twins. TCRdb analysed the 5' RACE reads with MiXCR anew, one entry per CDR3 protein. The table includes 450,000 to 600,000 distinct CDR3 sequences, under 25% detected once. This same sample was also taken into another study, of yellow fever vaccine responses in identical twins.

Input material: CD4+ T cells sorted from blood. The receptors come from a young woman in good health. Each CDR3 is given with its conserved first and last residue. The order of the fields is clone size, V gene, D gene, J gene, CDR3 protein, CDR3 DNA. D genes are given only for firm matches. Where a row states a size, it is once, few, many or the class of an expanded clone; other rows omit it.

clone size: few; V gene: TRBV20-1; D gene: NA; J gene: TRBJ2-3; CDR3 protein: CSARVGIVGADTQYF; CDR3 DNA: TGCAGTGCTAGAGTGGGGATTGTGGGTGCAGATACGCAGTATTTT
clone size: NA; V gene: TRBV20-1; D gene: NA; J gene: TRBJ2-1; CDR3 protein: CSARLGGNVYNEQFF; CDR3 DNA: TGCAGTGCCCGCCTTGGCGGGAATGTCTACAATGAGCAGTTCTTC
clone size: few; V gene: TRBV27; D gene: NA; J gene: TRBJ1-4; CDR3 protein: CASSFAGANEKLFF; CDR3 DNA: TGTGCCAGCAGTTTTGCGGGAGCTAATGAAAAACTGTTTTTT
clone size: NA; V gene: TRBV28; D gene: TRBD2; J gene: TRBJ2-2; CDR3 protein: CASSDYTRGTKRENTGELFF; CDR3 DNA: TGTGCCAGCAGTGATTATACCCGCGGTACTAAGCGGGAGAACACCGGGGAGCTGTTTTTT
clone size: NA; V gene: TRBV11-2; D gene: NA; J gene: TRBJ2-7; CDR3 protein: CASSPRVGVYEQYF; CDR3 DNA: TGTGCCAGCAGCCCAAGGGTTGGGGTTTACGAGCAGTACTTC
clone size: NA; V gene: TRBV7-2; D gene: NA; J gene: TRBJ2-5; CDR3 protein: CASSLSPTRTTETQYF; CDR3 DNA: TGTGCCAGCAGCCTATCCCCGACTAGGACCACGGAGACCCAGTACTTC
clone size: few; V gene: TRBV5-1; D gene: NA; J gene: TRBJ2-1; CDR3 protein: CASSSALLSSYNEQFF; CDR3 DNA: TGCGCCAGCAGCTCGGCCTTGTTAAGCTCCTACAATGAGCAGTTCTTC
clone size: few; V gene: TRBV3-1; D gene: TRBD1; J gene: TRBJ2-5; CDR3 protein: CASSQAYGQGETQYF; CDR3 DNA: TGTGCCAGCAGCCAGGCATATGGACAGGGGGAGACCCAGTACTTC
clone size: few; V gene: TRBV28; D gene: TRBD2; J gene: TRBJ2-7; CDR3 protein: CASSSFEREYTYEQYF; CDR3 DNA: TGTGCCAGCAGTTCTTTTGAGCGGGAGTACACCTACGAGCAGTACTTC
clone size: NA; V gene: TRBV12-3/TRBV12-4; D gene: NA; J gene: TRBJ1-1; CDR3 protein: CASRGDNTEAFF; CDR3 DNA: TGTGCCAGCAGGGGTGATAACACTGAAGCTTTCTTT
clone size: few; V gene: TRBV5-1; D gene: TRBD2; J gene: TRBJ2-5; CDR3 protein: CASSTMGLAGQETQYF; CDR3 DNA: TGCGCCAGCAGCACGATGGGGCTAGCGGGACAGGAGACCCAGTACTTC
clone size: NA; V gene: TRBV29-1; D gene: NA; J gene: TRBJ2-7; CDR3 protein: CSVGQASHYEQYF; CDR3 DNA: TGCAGCGTTGGGCAAGCTAGCCACTACGAGCAGTACTTC
clone size: few; V gene: TRBV5-1; D gene: NA; J gene: TRBJ2-2; CDR3 protein: CASSPEGQTTTGELFF; CDR3 DNA: TGCGCCAGCAGCCCCGAGGGGCAGACAACCACCGGGGAGCTGTTTTTT
clone size: NA; V gene: TRBV20-1; D gene: NA; J gene: TRBJ2-1; CDR3 protein: CSARDSRGMTGKGYNEQFF; CDR3 DNA: TGCAGTGCTAGAGATTCTCGGGGGATGACAGGGAAGGGTTACAATGAGCAGTTCTTC
clone size: NA; V gene: TRBV7-3; D gene: TRBD1; J gene: TRBJ2-1; CDR3 protein: CASSSGGRFGYNEQFF; CDR3 DNA: TGTGCCAGCAGCTCAGGGGGCCGTTTCGGTTACAATGAGCAGTTCTTC
clone size: NA; V gene: TRBV3-1; D gene: TRBD1; J gene: TRBJ2-1; CDR3 protein: CASRPGQGVGNEQFF; CDR3 DNA: TGTGCCAGCAGGCCCGGACAGGGGGTTGGCAATGAGCAGTTCTTC
clone size: NA; V gene: TRBV3-1; D gene: TRBD2; J gene: TRBJ2-7; CDR3 protein: CATSGLADYEQYF; CDR3 DNA: TGTGCCACCTCCGGACTAGCGGACTACGAGCAGTACTTC
clone size: few; V gene: TRBV19; D gene: NA; J gene: TRBJ1-1; CDR3 protein: CAARDWDTEAFF; CDR3 DNA: TGTGCCGCCCGGGACTGGGACACTGAAGCTTTCTTT
clone size: few; V gene: TRBV12-3/TRBV12-4; D gene: NA; J gene: TRBJ2-2; CDR3 protein: CASRPILTGELFF; CDR3 DNA: TGTGCCAGCAGGCCTATTCTCACCGGGGAGCTGTTTTTT
clone size: NA; V gene: TRBV7-6; D gene: TRBD1; J gene: TRBJ1-4; CDR3 protein: CASSLSGTGGEKLFF; CDR3 DNA: TGTGCCAGCAGCTTATCCGGGACAGGTGGTGAAAAACTGTTTTTT
clone size: few; V gene: TRBV2; D gene: NA; J gene: TRBJ2-7; CDR3 protein: CASRNPPGGTYEQYF; CDR3 DNA: TGTGCCAGCCGAAATCCCCCCGGGGGAACCTACGAGCAGTACTTC
clone size: few; V gene: TRBV25-1; D gene: TRBD2; J gene: TRBJ2-3; CDR3 protein: CASSEFLAGFTDTQYF; CDR3 DNA: TGTGCCAGCAGTGAATTTCTAGCGGGTTTCACAGATACGCAGTATTTT